Listed below are T cell receptor beta chains from one sample, sequenced in a study of tumor-infiltrating lymphocytes in primary liver carcinoma. TCRdb ran MiXCR on the multiplex PCR reads and lists one entry per CDR3 protein. This table holds about 110,000 distinct CDR3 sequences, roughly 80% found once. Sequencing used liver tumor tissue from sampling region 3. Receptors were obtained from a man aged 35 to 55 with primary liver carcinoma and hepatitis B virus infection. CDR3s include the opening cysteine and the closing phenylalanine or tryptophan. Each record gives: clone size, D gene, V gene, J gene, CDR3 DNA, CDR3 protein. The D gene is left open where the match is weak. Clone size, where shown, is once, few, many, or a class for clones that have expanded.

>.|.|TRBV14|TRBJ1-6
TGTGCAAGCAGCCACTCATGGGAAAATTCACCCATCCACTTT
CASSHSWENSPIHF
>.|.|TRBV30|TRBJ2-2
TGTGCCTTCGGGACATTGAACACCGGGGAGCTGTTTTTT
CAFGTLNTGELFF
>few|TRBD2|TRBV11-2|TRBJ2-2
TGTGGCAGTAGCTTAGTGACTAGCGGGGGCACTGGGGAGCTGTTTTTT
CGSSLVTSGGTGELFF
>.|TRBD2|TRBV6-2/TRBV6-3|TRBJ2-1
TGTGCCAGCAGTAAGTATAGCGGGAACTACAATGAGCAGTTCTTC
CASSKYSGNYNEQFF
>.|.|TRBV24-1|TRBJ2-1
TGTACCACCAGTGATCCCCGGGGCCAGGGGCAGTTCTTC
CTTSDPRGQGQFF
>many|.|TRBV5-1|TRBJ1-2
TGCGCCAGCAGCTTGCTGTCGGACTATGGCTACACCTTC
CASSLLSDYGYTF
>.|.|TRBV4-1|TRBJ2-5
TGCGCCAGCAGCCCTGAGGACAGGGACTATGAGACCCAGTACTTC
CASSPEDRDYETQYF
>.|.|TRBV11-2|TRBJ2-3
TGTGCCAGCAGCCACCCGGGCCGGGCAGATGCACAGTATTTT
CASSHPGRADAQYF
>.|.|TRBV2|TRBJ2-5
TGTGCCAGCAGCACGGACGGGCGGGGAGAGACCCAGTACTTC
CASSTDGRGETQYF
>.|.|TRBV5-4|TRBJ2-7
TGTGCCAGCAGTTCACACTACAAGCAGTACTTT
CASSSHYKQYF
>.|TRBD2|TRBV4-1|TRBJ2-1
TGCGCCAGCAGCCCTCATAGCGGGACTCACAATGAGCAGTTCTTC
CASSPHSGTHNEQFF
>.|.|TRBV11-1|TRBJ2-3
TGTGCCAGAAGCTTTGAGGGAAGCTCTGTTGGAGTCCGCAGAGATACGCAGTATTTT
CARSFEGSSVGVRRDTQYF
>.|.|TRBV11-2|TRBJ1-2
TGTGCCAGCAGTTTATCTGGTCTCTATGGCTACACCTTC
CASSLSGLYGYTF
>many|.|TRBV7-9|TRBJ1-1
TGTGCCAGCAGCGCCCGGACAGTGAACACTGAAGCTTTCTTT
CASSARTVNTEAFF